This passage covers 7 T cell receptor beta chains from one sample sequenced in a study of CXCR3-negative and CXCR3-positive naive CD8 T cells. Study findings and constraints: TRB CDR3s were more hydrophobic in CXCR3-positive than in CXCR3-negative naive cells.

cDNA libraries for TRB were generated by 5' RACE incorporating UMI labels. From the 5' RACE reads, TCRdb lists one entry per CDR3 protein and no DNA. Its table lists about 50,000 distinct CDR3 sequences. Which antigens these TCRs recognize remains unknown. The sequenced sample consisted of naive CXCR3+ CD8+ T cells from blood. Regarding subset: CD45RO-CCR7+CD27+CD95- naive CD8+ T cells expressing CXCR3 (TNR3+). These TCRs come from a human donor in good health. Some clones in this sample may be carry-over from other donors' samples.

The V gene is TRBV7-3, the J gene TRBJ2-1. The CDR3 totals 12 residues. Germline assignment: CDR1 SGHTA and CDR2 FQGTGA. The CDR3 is CASSSMGNEQFF.

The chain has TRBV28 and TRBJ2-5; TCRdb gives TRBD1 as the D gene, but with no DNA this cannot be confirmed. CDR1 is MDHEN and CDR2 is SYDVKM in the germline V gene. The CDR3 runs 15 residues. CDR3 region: CASSPLGQIQETQYF.

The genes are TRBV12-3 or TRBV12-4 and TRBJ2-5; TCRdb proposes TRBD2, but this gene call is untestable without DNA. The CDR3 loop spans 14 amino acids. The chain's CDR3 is CASSFPLRKETQYF.

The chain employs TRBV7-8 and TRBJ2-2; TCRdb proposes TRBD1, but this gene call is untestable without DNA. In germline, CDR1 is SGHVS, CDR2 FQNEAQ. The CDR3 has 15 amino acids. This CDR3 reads CASSLGTGFTGELFF.

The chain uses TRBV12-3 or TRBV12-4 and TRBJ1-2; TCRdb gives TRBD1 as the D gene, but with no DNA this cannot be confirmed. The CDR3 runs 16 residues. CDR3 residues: CASSPLLAGRGKGYTF.

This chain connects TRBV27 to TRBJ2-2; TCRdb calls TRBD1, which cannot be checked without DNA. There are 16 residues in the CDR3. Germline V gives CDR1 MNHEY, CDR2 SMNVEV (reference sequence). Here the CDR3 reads CSSSLSDSANTGELFF.

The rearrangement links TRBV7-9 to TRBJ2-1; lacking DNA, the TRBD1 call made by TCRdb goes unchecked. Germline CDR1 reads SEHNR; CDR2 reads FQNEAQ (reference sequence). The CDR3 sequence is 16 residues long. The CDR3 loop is CASSPPVPGQGREQFF.